A selection of T cell receptor beta chains follows, all from one sample in a study of T cell responses to AZD1222 COVID-19 vaccine. Method: immunoSEQ multiplex PCR; TCRdb's copy keeps in-frame clones and lacks some. The sample includes approximately 150,000 clones, approximately 94% of them seen just once. Sequences were derived from peripheral blood, sampled on day 0 of AZD1222 vaccination. The receptors were sampled from an adult in good health. CDR3s include the opening cysteine and the closing phenylalanine or tryptophan. D genes are given only for firm matches. The size of a clone is reported for some rows only, either as once, few or many, or as a class for expanded clones.

D	J	V	size	CDR3	DNA
.	TRBJ1-1	TRBV11-2	.	CASSLMQGRLNTEAFF	TGTGCCAGCAGCTTAATGCAGGGTCGTTTGAACACTGAAGCTTTCTTT
.	TRBJ2-1	TRBV7-7	.	CASSLSGEYNEQFF	TGTGCCAGCAGCTTGAGCGGTGAATACAATGAGCAGTTCTTC
.	TRBJ1-2	TRBV7-8	.	CASSLSDQGRGYGYTF	TGTGCCAGCAGCCTATCGGATCAGGGGCGAGGCTATGGCTACACCTTC
TRBD2	TRBJ2-1	TRBV2	.	CASPRGRQSSYNEQFF	TGTGCCAGCCCTCGCGGGAGGCAGAGCTCCTACAATGAGCAGTTCTTC
.	TRBJ1-2	TRBV29-1	.	CSVEGLNYGYTF	TGCAGCGTTGAGGGTCTTAACTATGGCTACACCTTC
TRBD2	TRBJ2-1	TRBV3-1/TRBV3-2	.	CASSQEGSGRYNEQFF	TGTGCCAGCAGCCAAGAGGGGAGCGGGAGGTACAATGAGCAGTTCTTC
TRBD1	TRBJ2-7	TRBV5-1	.	CASSSLRDRSYEQYF	TGCGCCAGCAGTTCCCTCCGGGACAGGTCCTACGAGCAGTACTTC
.	TRBJ1-1	TRBV12-5	once	CASGRNTGAFF	TGTGCTAGTGGCCGCAATACCGGAGCTTTCTTT
TRBD1	TRBJ1-1	TRBV25-1	.	CASSPGQRAFF	TGTGCCAGCAGTCCGGGACAGAGAGCTTTCTTT
TRBD2	TRBJ2-3	TRBV3-1/TRBV3-2	.	CASSVLAGGTDTQYF	TGTGCCAGCAGCGTCCTAGCGGGAGGGACAGATACGCAGTATTTT
TRBD2	TRBJ2-1	TRBV4-1	.	CASSQLGARTSGIDEQFF	TGCGCCAGCAGCCAATTGGGGGCAAGGACTAGCGGGATTGATGAGCAGTTCTTC
TRBD1	TRBJ2-3	TRBV4-1	.	CASSQTGDRTDTQYF	TGCGCCAGCAGCCAGACAGGGGACCGCACAGATACGCAGTATTTT
.	TRBJ2-2	TRBV27	.	CASSLAARATGELFF	TGTGCCAGCAGTTTAGCGGCTAGGGCCACCGGGGAGCTGTTTTTT
.	TRBJ1-2	TRBV30	.	CAWSVPGYGYGYTF	TGTGCCTGGAGTGTACCCGGTTACGGCTATGGCTACACCTTC
.	TRBJ2-1	TRBV27	.	CASTFYNEQFF	TGTGCCAGCACCTTTTACAATGAGCAGTTCTTC
.	TRBJ1-2	TRBV4-2	.	CASSQDQTSFTPNF	TGTGCCAGCAGCCAAGATCAGACGTCTTTCACCCCCAACTTC
.	TRBJ1-2	TRBV15	.	CATSRAPRDYGYTF	TGTGCCACCAGCAGAGCCCCAAGGGACTATGGCTACACCTTC
.	TRBJ1-1	TRBV15	once	CATSRERGTEAFF	TGTGCCACCAGCAGAGAGAGGGGAACTGAAGCTTTCTTT
TRBD1	TRBJ1-4	TRBV7-6	.	CASSLRARGMGEKLFF	TGTGCCAGCAGCCTAAGGGCCAGGGGGATGGGGGAAAAACTGTTTTTT
.	TRBJ1-2	TRBV20-1	.	CSARDEGYTF	TGCAGTGCTAGAGATGAAGGCTACACCTTC
TRBD1	TRBJ1-1	TRBV19	.	CASGDSFTEAFF	TGTGCCAGTGGGGACAGTTTTACTGAAGCTTTCTTT
.	TRBJ1-2	TRBV29-1	.	CSTEVGYTF	TGCAGCACAGAGGTTGGCTACACCTTC
.	TRBJ1-1	TRBV14	.	CASSQLSKPSAFF	TGTGCCAGCAGCCAGTTATCCAAACCGTCGGCTTTCTTT
.	TRBJ1-4	TRBV6-6	.	CASSSLGGTTNEKLFF	TGTGCCAGCAGTTCATTGGGGGGAACAACTAATGAAAAACTGTTTTTT
.	TRBJ1-1	TRBV9	.	CASSVEGLGDTEAFF	TGTGCCAGCAGCGTAGAAGGGCTGGGGGACACTGAAGCTTTCTTT
.	TRBJ1-4	TRBV12-5	once	CASGLGPEKLFF	TGTGCTAGTGGTTTGGGTCCGGAGAAACTGTTTTTT
.	TRBJ1-2	TRBV5-5	.	CASSLTGGAGYGYTF	TGTGCCAGCAGCTTGACAGGCGGGGCAGGCTATGGCTACACCTTC
.	TRBJ2-1	TRBV15	.	CATGTLGVSYNEQFF	TGTGCCACAGGGACCCTAGGGGTTTCCTACAATGAGCAGTTCTTC
.	TRBJ1-1	TRBV19	.	CASSIDRGGTEAFF	TGTGCCAGTAGTATAGATCGGGGTGGCACTGAAGCTTTCTTT
.	TRBJ1-4	TRBV28	once	CASSLVVTNEKLFF	TGTGCCAGCAGTTTGGTAGTAACTAATGAAAAACTGTTTTTT
.	TRBJ1-5	TRBV12-5	.	CASGGQYSNQPQHF	TGTGCTAGTGGGGGACAATATAGCAATCAGCCCCAGCATTTT
.	TRBJ2-6	TRBV27	once	CASRAGTQFSGANVLTF	TGTGCCAGCAGGGCAGGGACCCAATTCTCTGGGGCCAACGTCCTGACTTTC
TRBD1	TRBJ2-7	TRBV30	once	CASSTGVSYEQYF	TGTGCCTCCTCTACAGGGGTCTCCTACGAGCAGTACTTC